A selection of T cell receptor beta chains follows, all from one sample in a study of T cell responses to AZD1222 COVID-19 vaccine. The data were produced by immunoSEQ multiplex PCR, yet TCRdb's version contains in-frame clones alone and is incomplete. The profile shows about 86,000 clones, 85% to 90% of them singletons. The input for sequencing was peripheral blood, taken 28 days after the second AZD1222 dose. These receptors were collected from an adult who received the AZD1222 COVID-19 vaccine. Both conserved end residues are part of each CDR3. The D gene is left open where the match is weak. The size entry is marked missing in some rows and otherwise reads once, few, many or a size class.

clone size	V gene	D gene	J gene	CDR3 protein	CDR3 DNA
.	TRBV5-1	.	TRBJ1-1	CASSSTGWNTEAFF	TGCGCCAGCAGCTCAACAGGGTGGAACACTGAAGCTTTCTTT
.	TRBV15	.	TRBJ1-5	CATRPPGEQPQHF	TGTGCCACCAGACCTCCTGGTGAACAGCCCCAGCATTTT
.	TRBV7-9	TRBD2	TRBJ2-1	CASLQAGGPDEQFF	TGTGCCAGCCTTCAAGCGGGAGGGCCGGATGAGCAGTTCTTC
.	TRBV7-2	TRBD2	TRBJ2-1	CASSFTSGEYNEQFF	TGTGCCAGCAGCTTCACTAGCGGAGAATACAATGAGCAGTTCTTC
.	TRBV24-1	TRBD1	TRBJ2-2	CATSDPGQENTGELFF	TGTGCCACCAGTGATCCGGGACAGGAGAACACCGGGGAGCTGTTTTTT
.	TRBV5-6	TRBD2	TRBJ2-7	CASTCPGTSGTTYEQYF	TGTGCCAGCACCTGTCCCGGGACTAGCGGGACGACCTACGAGCAGTACTTC
.	TRBV28	TRBD1	TRBJ1-5	CASTLSHRGRNQPQHF	TGTGCCAGCACCCTGTCCCACAGGGGTAGGAATCAGCCCCAGCATTTT
.	TRBV2	.	TRBJ1-2	CASIHPSSPYGYTF	TGTGCCAGCATTCACCCGTCCAGTCCCTATGGCTACACCTTC
.	TRBV7-3	TRBD1	TRBJ1-1	CASSATGGNTEAFF	TGTGCCAGCAGCGCGACAGGGGGGAACACTGAAGCTTTCTTT
.	TRBV30	.	TRBJ1-5	CAWQEQGGSNQPQHF	TGTGCCTGGCAAGAACAGGGAGGGAGCAATCAGCCCCAGCATTTT
.	TRBV5-1	.	TRBJ2-5	CASSFQRNQETQYF	TGCGCCAGCAGCTTTCAGCGTAACCAAGAGACCCAGTACTTC
.	TRBV24-1	.	TRBJ2-5	CATSDLVETQYF	TGTGCCACCAGTGATTTGGTCGAGACCCAGTACTTC
.	TRBV19	TRBD2	TRBJ2-7	CASSITSGGTYEQYF	TGTGCCAGTAGTATAACCAGCGGGGGCACCTACGAGCAGTACTTC
.	TRBV5-6	TRBD1	TRBJ1-2	CASSGWGTGDGYTF	TGTGCCAGCAGCGGGTGGGGGACAGGGGATGGCTACACCTTC
.	TRBV19	TRBD1	TRBJ2-1	CASSTTGGAHNEQFF	TGTGCCAGTAGTACGACAGGGGGCGCCCACAATGAGCAGTTCTTC
.	TRBV6-2/TRBV6-3	.	TRBJ1-1	CASRPPSRSFDAFF	TGTGCCAGCAGACCTCCTAGTCGCAGCTTTGACGCTTTCTTT
.	TRBV21-1	.	TRBJ2-7	CASSKVGGNHYEQYF	TGTGCCAGCAGCAAAGTTGGAGGGAATCACTACGAGCAGTACTTC
.	TRBV15	.	TRBJ1-6	CATSVQGSPLHF	TGTGCCACCAGCGTCCAGGGCTCACCCCTCCACTTT
.	TRBV6-5	.	TRBJ1-2	CASSSSMTGYGYTF	TGTGCCAGCAGTTCCTCTATGACAGGCTATGGCTACACCTTC
.	TRBV6-2/TRBV6-3	TRBD2	TRBJ2-5	CASSYPSRAGAETQYF	TGTGCCAGCAGTTATCCTTCCCGGGCGGGAGCAGAGACCCAGTACTTC
.	TRBV6-5	TRBD1	TRBJ1-5	CASSRTGGEGQPQHF	TGTGCCAGCAGTCGGACAGGGGGCGAGGGTCAGCCCCAGCATTTT
.	TRBV5-1	.	TRBJ2-3	CASSVEPGVTDTQYF	TGCGCCAGCAGCGTGGAACCGGGCGTAACAGATACGCAGTATTTT
.	TRBV7-8	.	TRBJ1-5	CASSSRRVVASNQPQHF	TGTGCCAGCAGCTCCCGTAGGGTGGTCGCTAGCAATCAGCCCCAGCATTTT
.	TRBV6-2/TRBV6-3	TRBD1	TRBJ2-7	CASSFRRALEDRATYEQYF	TGTGCCAGCAGTTTCCGACGAGCCCTGGAAGACAGGGCTACCTACGAGCAGTACTTC
few	TRBV30	.	TRBJ1-1	CAWSPQDNSMNTEAFF	TGTGCCTGGAGTCCTCAGGACAATTCCATGAACACTGAAGCTTTCTTT
.	TRBV24-1	.	TRBJ2-3	CATSDGGAADTQYF	TGTGCCACCAGTGACGGGGGAGCCGCAGATACGCAGTATTTT
.	TRBV7-8	.	TRBJ2-3	CASSPTVGRSSADTQYF	TGTGCCAGCAGCCCAACAGTAGGACGAAGCTCGGCAGATACGCAGTATTTT
.	TRBV19	.	TRBJ2-7	CASAAGALNEQYF	TGTGCCAGCGCGGCCGGGGCCCTGAACGAGCAGTACTTC
.	TRBV25-1	.	TRBJ1-1	CASSESGRNTEAFF	TGTGCCAGCAGTGAATCCGGGAGGAACACTGAAGCTTTCTTT
once	TRBV6-5	TRBD2	TRBJ2-7	CASSQVGGPNEQYF	TGTGCCAGCAGTCAGGTGGGAGGGCCCAACGAGCAGTACTTC
.	TRBV21-1	.	TRBJ2-7	CASSKASGEIRHEQYF	TGTGCCAGCAGCAAGGCGTCAGGGGAAATTCGCCACGAGCAGTACTTC
.	TRBV6-4	TRBD1	TRBJ1-1	CASLPDRADMNTEAFF	TGTGCCAGCCTTCCGGACAGGGCGGACATGAACACTGAAGCTTTCTTT
.	TRBV3-1/TRBV3-2	.	TRBJ2-5	CASSLAERAWETQYF	TGTGCCAGCAGCCTAGCGGAGCGAGCGTGGGAGACCCAGTACTTC
.	TRBV6-6	.	TRBJ1-5	CASRAGESRQPQHF	TGTGCCAGCAGGGCCGGGGAGTCCCGACAGCCCCAGCATTTT
.	TRBV10-2	.	TRBJ2-1	CASRMTSNEQFF	TGCGCCAGCAGGATGACTAGCAATGAGCAGTTCTTC
.	TRBV30	.	TRBJ1-5	CAWGQAPRGQPQHF	TGTGCCTGGGGTCAGGCCCCGCGCGGACAGCCCCAGCATTTT
.	TRBV7-2	.	TRBJ1-4	CASSLVRGSEKLFF	TGTGCCAGCAGCTTAGTTAGGGGTTCGGAAAAACTGTTTTTT
.	TRBV24-1	.	TRBJ2-1	CATSGDISYNEQFF	TGTGCCACCAGTGGGGACATATCCTACAATGAGCAGTTCTTC
few	TRBV7-9	.	TRBJ1-3	CASSWGRALSGNTIYF	TGTGCCAGCAGCTGGGGGAGGGCGCTCTCTGGAAACACCATATATTTT
.	TRBV19	.	TRBJ1-3	CASSIQQGVSGNTIYF	TGTGCCAGTAGTATACAACAGGGCGTCTCTGGAAACACCATATATTTT
few	TRBV6-5	.	TRBJ1-2	CASSPQGYGYTF	TGTGCCAGCAGCCCACAGGGCTATGGCTACACCTTC
.	TRBV15	TRBD1	TRBJ1-5	CATEDRDSNQPQHF	TGTGCCACCGAGGACAGGGATAGCAATCAGCCCCAGCATTTT
.	TRBV5-5	TRBD1	TRBJ1-2	CASSQGQGANYGYTF	TGTGCCAGCAGCCAAGGACAGGGGGCCAACTATGGCTACACCTTC
few	TRBV25-1	.	TRBJ2-4	CASSEGGSEAIQYF	TGTGCCAGCAGTGAAGGGGGCTCGGAGGCCATTCAGTACTTC
.	TRBV19	.	TRBJ1-1	CASKFGGADTEAFF	TGTGCCAGTAAATTTGGGGGGGCCGACACTGAAGCTTTCTTT
once	TRBV18	TRBD1	TRBJ1-1	CASSPDRAGTEAFF	TGTGCCAGCTCACCAGACAGGGCTGGCACTGAAGCTTTCTTT
.	TRBV4-3	TRBD2	TRBJ2-2	CASSQDFRGRAATGELFF	TGCGCCAGCAGCCAAGATTTCCGCGGGAGGGCCGCCACCGGGGAGCTGTTTTTT
.	TRBV7-2	.	TRBJ1-3	CASSGTGGNTIYF	TGTGCCAGCAGTGGGACCGGGGGAAACACCATATATTTT